This T cell receptor (beta chain) was sequenced for a study of Ad26.COV2.S vaccination and SARS-CoV-2 variants (dated by TCRdb to about 2021). Study-wide context: Vaccine-arm donors came from COV1001, a multicentre, randomized, double-blind, placebo-controlled phase I-IIa trial of Ad26.COV2.S in healthy adults. Dosing of Ad26.COV2.S was intramuscular, at either 5x10^10 or 1x10^11 viral particles, delivered as one shot or as two shots spaced 56 days apart. TCRbeta repertoire sequencing served as the tool for gauging how specific and how broad the SARS-CoV-2-reactive T cell receptors were following Ad26.COV2.S vaccination. The TCR-sequenced set comprised about 32 samples: around 20 Ad26.COV2.S vaccine recipients, 5 placebo recipients and 8 SARS-CoV-2 convalescent individuals. Trial participants were randomized into five groups of five: low-dose or high-dose Ad26.COV2.S given once or twice, or placebo on both occasions. Blinding of investigators to trial group allocation was maintained during experiments and outcome assessment.

Details on this clone: What this receptor recognizes is not known. No quality values exist for individual bases; no much larger clone is one base distant.

The immunoSEQ Assay was used to sequence TCRbeta CDR3 regions. After extraction, genomic DNA underwent amplification by bias-controlled multiplex PCR, followed by high-throughput sequencing. Turning to the authors' computational methods: To quantify the absolute abundance of every unique TCRbeta CDR3 region, sequences were collapsed and filtered. T cell fraction was estimated by normalization of TCRbeta template counts to usable DNA, with usable DNA being measured through amplification of reference genes present in all nucleated cells. Repertoire TCRs were annotated as SARS-CoV-2-specific when V gene, CDR3 amino acid sequence and J gene were exactly matched to a known reactive TCR set. The reference SARS-CoV-2 TCR set was obtained from MIRA and was filtered for enrichment in COVID-19-positive ImmuneCODE repertoires, whereby public or cross-reactive TCRs were removed. Drawing on the MIRA antigens, annotated TCRs were analysed further at the level of specific ORF or position within ORF. Breadth was defined as the number of annotated unique rearrangements divided by the total number of unique productive rearrangements, and depth was defined as the summed frequency of the annotated unique rearrangements. TCR breadth was compared between groups using two-sided Wilcoxon rank-sum tests. This is the immuneACCESS table as TCRdb keeps it, with only in-frame sequences that have V and J called. A part of the clones is gone; compared with another copy, unresolved V genes explain less than half, and the rest is unexplained. The D gene and trimming were derived from the DNA, and the V and J assignments and clone size from that table. This sample comprises 440,000 or so clones, roughly nine tenths of them detected only once. The top ten clones comprise roughly 1.7% of the sample.

The research as a whole found: After vaccination, spike-specific CD8+ and CD4+ T cell responses were reported to show substantial breadth. The authors noted that the TCR breadth and depth analyses may have underestimated total T cell responses. Non-spike TCR breadth was comparable between vaccine and placebo recipients, consistent with the vaccine containing only spike. Spike-specific TCR breadth was higher in Ad26.COV2.S recipients than in placebo recipients (P = 0.0014). The study was not powered to compare responses between vaccine doses or regimens.

The treatment or condition label on this specimen signifies: roughly 18 received Ad26.COV2.S at low or high dose, single or two shots; 5 received placebo; per-sample allocation not given. Repertoires of vaccine and placebo recipients were sequenced from samples collected on day 63 after the first injection. In Cohort 1b, around 25 adults aged 18-55 years were enrolled at a single site in Boston, USA, between 29 July and 7 August 2020. Ad26.COV2.S was a replication-incompetent adenovirus type 26 vector expressing a prefusion-stabilized SARS-CoV-2 spike protein from the original Wuhan strain. Sequences SNHLY (CDR1) and FYNNEI (CDR2) are obtained from the germline V gene. The junction carries 10 bases between V and J, which are trimmed by 0 bases and 4 bases respectively. There are 14 amino acids in the CDR3, from cysteine to phenylalanine inclusive. CDR3 DNA only is kept here, 42 bases in frame from base 1.

This TCR derives from a person between 18 and 59 years old who received the Ad26.COV2.S COVID-19 vaccine or a placebo. The material was peripheral blood, obtained in a trial of Ad26.COV2.S vaccine versus placebo. Recombination linked TRBV2 to TRBJ2-7, with the D gene call left open. The bases are TGTGCCAGCAGTGAAGCCCGGTGGAGTTACGAGCAGTACTTC. Its product reads: CASSEARWSYEQYF. Extended through the reference TRBV2 and TRBJ2-7 proteins, this CDR3 yields the full variable domain: EPEVTQTPSHQVTQMGQEVILRCVPISNHLYFYWYRQILGQKVEFLVSFYNNEISEKSEIFDDQFSVERPDGSNFTLKIRSTKLEDSAMYFCASSEARWSYEQYFGPGTRLTVT.